Listed below are T cell receptor beta chains from one sample, sequenced in a study of T cell responses to AZD1222 COVID-19 vaccine. Clones were read by immunoSEQ multiplex PCR, and TCRdb kept only the in-frame ones, dropping some. The profile shows roughly 70,000 clones, approximately 79% of them singletons. This specimen was peripheral blood, taken on day 0 of MenACWY control vaccination. These receptors originate from an adult in good health. Both conserved end residues are part of each CDR3. The order of the fields is J gene, D gene, CDR3 length, clone size, V gene, CDR3 DNA, CDR3 protein. The D gene is left open where the match is weak. Where a row states a size, it is once, few, many or the class of an expanded clone; other rows omit it.

j_call: TRBJ2-6
d_call: TRBD1
cdr3_length: 16
clone_size: NA
v_call: TRBV3-1/TRBV3-2
cdr3_nt: TGTGCCAGCAGCCAGCAGGGGGCTGCTGGGGCCAACGTCCTGACTTTC
cdr3_aa: CASSQQGAAGANVLTF

j_call: TRBJ1-1
d_call: NA
cdr3_length: 14
clone_size: NA
v_call: TRBV5-1
cdr3_nt: TGCGCCAGCAGCCCCCGGGAAGCGAACACTGAAGCTTTCTTT
cdr3_aa: CASSPREANTEAFF

j_call: TRBJ1-2
d_call: NA
cdr3_length: 11
clone_size: NA
v_call: TRBV2
cdr3_nt: TGTGCCAGCAAAGGGACTGTAGGCTACACCTTC
cdr3_aa: CASKGTVGYTF

j_call: TRBJ2-6
d_call: NA
cdr3_length: 15
clone_size: NA
v_call: TRBV2
cdr3_nt: TGTGCCAGCAGTGAGAGGGGCTCTGGGGCCAACGTCCTGACTTTC
cdr3_aa: CASSERGSGANVLTF

j_call: TRBJ2-3
d_call: TRBD2
cdr3_length: 15
clone_size: once
v_call: TRBV11-2
cdr3_nt: TGTGCCAGCAGCGGTAGCGGGGGAGGGACAGATACGCAGTATTTT
cdr3_aa: CASSGSGGGTDTQYF

j_call: TRBJ1-1
d_call: NA
cdr3_length: 14
clone_size: NA
v_call: TRBV6-5
cdr3_nt: TGTGCCAGCAGTTTTGGTACGGTTAACACTGAAGCTTTCTTT
cdr3_aa: CASSFGTVNTEAFF

j_call: TRBJ1-1
d_call: NA
cdr3_length: 12
clone_size: NA
v_call: TRBV11-1
cdr3_nt: TGTGCCAGCAGCTTTCTAGGAATGGAAGCTTTCTTT
cdr3_aa: CASSFLGMEAFF

j_call: TRBJ1-5
d_call: NA
cdr3_length: 14
clone_size: NA
v_call: TRBV15
cdr3_nt: TGTGCCACCAGCAGAGAGGTCGGGGCTCAGCCCCAGCATTTT
cdr3_aa: CATSREVGAQPQHF

j_call: TRBJ2-1
d_call: TRBD1
cdr3_length: 13
clone_size: NA
v_call: TRBV29-1
cdr3_nt: TGCAGCGTTGCGACAGGGGGTGGGAATGAGCAGTTCTTC
cdr3_aa: CSVATGGGNEQFF

j_call: TRBJ1-1
d_call: NA
cdr3_length: 13
clone_size: NA
v_call: TRBV5-4
cdr3_nt: TGTGCCAGCAGCTTGCAGGGGAACACTGAAGCTTTCTTT
cdr3_aa: CASSLQGNTEAFF

j_call: TRBJ2-1
d_call: TRBD2
cdr3_length: 16
clone_size: NA
v_call: TRBV11-3
cdr3_nt: TGTGCCAGCAGCTTAGCAGCGGGAGGGCCAAAGAATGAGCAGTTCTTC
cdr3_aa: CASSLAAGGPKNEQFF

j_call: TRBJ2-2
d_call: NA
cdr3_length: 12
clone_size: NA
v_call: TRBV7-9
cdr3_nt: TGTGCCAGCAGCTGGGGATCCGGGGAGCTGTTTTTT
cdr3_aa: CASSWGSGELFF

j_call: TRBJ2-1
d_call: TRBD2
cdr3_length: 15
clone_size: NA
v_call: TRBV19
cdr3_nt: TGTGCCAGTAGTATAGCGGGGGGGCCTGACAATGAGCAGTTCTTC
cdr3_aa: CASSIAGGPDNEQFF

j_call: TRBJ2-7
d_call: TRBD1
cdr3_length: 16
clone_size: NA
v_call: TRBV3-1/TRBV3-2
cdr3_nt: TGTGCCAGCAGCCAAGTAAGGGACAGGGGATCCTACGAGCAGTACTTC
cdr3_aa: CASSQVRDRGSYEQYF

j_call: TRBJ2-3
d_call: TRBD2
cdr3_length: 15
clone_size: NA
v_call: TRBV9
cdr3_nt: TGTGCCAGCAGCGAAAGCGGGAGGGCCCTCGATACGCAGTATTTT
cdr3_aa: CASSESGRALDTQYF

j_call: TRBJ2-1
d_call: NA
cdr3_length: 15
clone_size: NA
v_call: TRBV4-3
cdr3_nt: TGCGCCAGCAGCCAGGACTTCGGGGGCGGCGCCGAGCAGTTCTTC
cdr3_aa: CASSQDFGGGAEQFF

j_call: TRBJ1-1
d_call: TRBD1
cdr3_length: 14
clone_size: NA
v_call: TRBV14
cdr3_nt: TGTGCCAGCAGCCGACGCACAGGGGGAACTGAAGCTTTCTTT
cdr3_aa: CASSRRTGGTEAFF

j_call: TRBJ2-5
d_call: NA
cdr3_length: 14
clone_size: NA
v_call: TRBV7-9
cdr3_nt: TGTGCCAGCAGCTTAGGCATAACCGGAGAGACCCAGTACTTC
cdr3_aa: CASSLGITGETQYF

j_call: TRBJ2-7
d_call: NA
cdr3_length: 14
clone_size: NA
v_call: TRBV14
cdr3_nt: TGTGCCAGCAGCCAAGAGGGGGTGTCCTACGAGCAGTACTTC
cdr3_aa: CASSQEGVSYEQYF

j_call: TRBJ1-3
d_call: NA
cdr3_length: 17
clone_size: NA
v_call: TRBV4-3
cdr3_nt: TGCGCCAGCAGCCCCCACACCACGGGGAACTCTGGAAACACCATATATTTT
cdr3_aa: CASSPHTTGNSGNTIYF

j_call: TRBJ1-1
d_call: TRBD1
cdr3_length: 14
clone_size: NA
v_call: TRBV19
cdr3_nt: TGTGCCAGTAGTCTTGACAGGGGGCGTACTGAAGCTTTCTTT
cdr3_aa: CASSLDRGRTEAFF

j_call: TRBJ2-6
d_call: NA
cdr3_length: 17
clone_size: NA
v_call: TRBV27
cdr3_nt: TGTGCCAGCAGGAGGATTCGGGGGGCCTCTGGGGCCAACGTCCTGACTTTC
cdr3_aa: CASRRIRGASGANVLTF

j_call: TRBJ2-7
d_call: NA
cdr3_length: 13
clone_size: NA
v_call: TRBV4-3
cdr3_nt: TGCGCCAGCAGCCAAGATGTCTCCAGCGAGCAGTACTTC
cdr3_aa: CASSQDVSSEQYF

j_call: TRBJ2-1
d_call: NA
cdr3_length: 14
clone_size: NA
v_call: TRBV7-3
cdr3_nt: TGTGCCAGCAGCCCAAATGGGGCCCACAATGAGCAGTTCTTC
cdr3_aa: CASSPNGAHNEQFF

j_call: TRBJ2-1
d_call: TRBD1
cdr3_length: 16
clone_size: NA
v_call: TRBV28
cdr3_nt: TGTGCCAGCTTTTCATCAGGCCAGGGGGCATACAATGAGCAGTTCTTC
cdr3_aa: CASFSSGQGAYNEQFF

j_call: TRBJ2-1
d_call: NA
cdr3_length: 13
clone_size: NA
v_call: TRBV2
cdr3_nt: TGTGCCAGCAGGAGCGGAACCTACAATGAGCAGTTCTTC
cdr3_aa: CASRSGTYNEQFF

j_call: TRBJ1-1
d_call: NA
cdr3_length: 17
clone_size: NA
v_call: TRBV7-9
cdr3_nt: TGTGCCAGCAGCTTAGCGGTCCAGGGAAGGGAGAACACTGAAGCTTTCTTT
cdr3_aa: CASSLAVQGRENTEAFF

j_call: TRBJ1-4
d_call: TRBD1
cdr3_length: 13
clone_size: NA
v_call: TRBV5-5
cdr3_nt: TGTGCCAGCAGCTTGGCCGGGGACAGGGACAAGTTTTTT
cdr3_aa: CASSLAGDRDKFF

j_call: TRBJ2-3
d_call: NA
cdr3_length: 12
clone_size: NA
v_call: TRBV2
cdr3_nt: TGTGCCAGCAGGCCTGACACAGATACGCAGTATTTT
cdr3_aa: CASRPDTDTQYF

j_call: TRBJ1-1
d_call: NA
cdr3_length: 14
clone_size: NA
v_call: TRBV2
cdr3_nt: TGTGCCAGCAGAATGGACCAGGGGAACACTGAAGCTTTCTTT
cdr3_aa: CASRMDQGNTEAFF

j_call: TRBJ1-2
d_call: NA
cdr3_length: 16
clone_size: NA
v_call: TRBV6-1
cdr3_nt: TGTGCCAGCAGTGAAGCGCCCTGGATCAGGAACTATGGCTACACCTTC
cdr3_aa: CASSEAPWIRNYGYTF

j_call: TRBJ2-6
d_call: TRBD2
cdr3_length: 18
clone_size: few
v_call: TRBV7-8
cdr3_nt: TGTGCCAGCAGCTCGAGACTAGCGGGGACCTCTGGGGCCAACGTCCTGACTTTC
cdr3_aa: CASSSRLAGTSGANVLTF

j_call: TRBJ1-2
d_call: NA
cdr3_length: 11
clone_size: NA
v_call: TRBV2
cdr3_nt: TGTGCCAGCTATTTCAACTATGGCTACACCTTC
cdr3_aa: CASYFNYGYTF

j_call: TRBJ1-1
d_call: NA
cdr3_length: 16
clone_size: NA
v_call: TRBV18
cdr3_nt: TGTGCCAGCTCACCTAGACCGGAACTGGGAGTCCCTGAAGCTTTCTTT
cdr3_aa: CASSPRPELGVPEAFF

j_call: TRBJ1-1
d_call: NA
cdr3_length: 13
clone_size: NA
v_call: TRBV5-1
cdr3_nt: TGCGCCAGCAGCTTGGCCTCAGGCACTGAAGCTTTCTTT
cdr3_aa: CASSLASGTEAFF

j_call: TRBJ2-5
d_call: TRBD2
cdr3_length: 15
clone_size: once
v_call: TRBV11-1
cdr3_nt: TGTGCCAGCAGCTTAGATGGACTAGGGCGGGAGACCCAGTACTTC
cdr3_aa: CASSLDGLGRETQYF

j_call: TRBJ1-1
d_call: NA
cdr3_length: 16
clone_size: NA
v_call: TRBV27
cdr3_nt: TGTGCCAGCAGTTCCGCATCATTCGGGGCCTACGGTGAAGCTTTCTTT
cdr3_aa: CASSSASFGAYGEAFF

j_call: TRBJ2-1
d_call: NA
cdr3_length: 14
clone_size: NA
v_call: TRBV10-2
cdr3_nt: TGCGCCAGCCGGAGGGGGGAGCCTCACAATGAGCAGTTCTTC
cdr3_aa: CASRRGEPHNEQFF

j_call: TRBJ1-2
d_call: NA
cdr3_length: 13
clone_size: NA
v_call: TRBV6-5
cdr3_nt: TGTGCCAGCAGCCAAGGACGGAACTATGGCTACACCTTC
cdr3_aa: CASSQGRNYGYTF

j_call: TRBJ2-1
d_call: TRBD2
cdr3_length: 16
clone_size: NA
v_call: TRBV7-8
cdr3_nt: TGTGCCAGCAGCTTAGTTGGGCAGGGAGGGTACAATGAGCAGTTCTTC
cdr3_aa: CASSLVGQGGYNEQFF

j_call: TRBJ2-7
d_call: NA
cdr3_length: 12
clone_size: NA
v_call: TRBV11-1
cdr3_nt: TGTGCCAGCAGCTTAGGGGACTACGAGCAGTACTTC
cdr3_aa: CASSLGDYEQYF

j_call: TRBJ2-7
d_call: NA
cdr3_length: 12
clone_size: NA
v_call: TRBV12-3/TRBV12-4
cdr3_nt: TGTGCCAGCAGGCTAGGGGTCTACGAGCAGTACTTC
cdr3_aa: CASRLGVYEQYF

j_call: TRBJ1-5
d_call: TRBD1
cdr3_length: 14
clone_size: NA
v_call: TRBV30
cdr3_nt: TGTGCCTGGACCGCCGGGACAGGGGTAAAGCCCCAGCATTTT
cdr3_aa: CAWTAGTGVKPQHF

j_call: TRBJ2-2
d_call: NA
cdr3_length: 14
clone_size: NA
v_call: TRBV30
cdr3_nt: TGTGCCTGGAAAGAGGGGGCGAACACCGGGGAGCTGTTTTTT
cdr3_aa: CAWKEGANTGELFF

j_call: TRBJ1-1
d_call: TRBD1
cdr3_length: 12
clone_size: few
v_call: TRBV18
cdr3_nt: TGTGCCAGCTCACCCGGACAGGCTGAAGCTTTCTTT
cdr3_aa: CASSPGQAEAFF